Listed below are T cell receptor beta chains from one sample, sequenced in a study of OX40 agonist ivuxolimab in advanced cancers. Assay used: immunoSEQ multiplex PCR; TCRdb lists only in-frame clones, some missing. The sample gives 66,000 or so clones, around 84% of which show up once; roughly 4% is in the top ten. Sequences were derived from CD4+ or CD8+ T cells sorted from blood, sampled in a trial of the OX40 agonist ivuxolimab. The receptors shown here come from an adult with an advanced solid tumor such as melanoma, head and neck, liver or kidney cancer. Both conserved end residues are part of each CDR3. A D gene is named only where the DNA matches it firmly. Clone size appears in some rows only: once, few, many, or a class for an expanded clone.

D	size	V	J	length	DNA	CDR3
.	.	TRBV5-1	TRBJ2-7	13	TGCGCCAGCAGCTTGGCGATCGGGGGCGAGCAGTACTTC	CASSLAIGGEQYF
.	.	TRBV28	TRBJ2-3	16	TGTGCCAGCAGCTCATCGTGGGGTTCTAGCACAGATACGCAGTATTTT	CASSSSWGSSTDTQYF
TRBD2	.	TRBV7-2	TRBJ2-5	15	TGTGCCAGCAGCTTTGCTAGCGGGAGGGGAGAGACCCAGTACTTC	CASSFASGRGETQYF
.	.	TRBV19	TRBJ2-3	16	TGTGCCAGTAGTATCCGGGGGTCAATAGGCACAGATACGCAGTATTTT	CASSIRGSIGTDTQYF
TRBD1	.	TRBV5-1	TRBJ1-1	16	TGCGCCAGCAGCTTAGCCGGGACAGGGGCGAACACTGAAGCTTTCTTT	CASSLAGTGANTEAFF
TRBD1	.	TRBV28	TRBJ2-7	16	TGTGCCAGCTACCCAGAGGGGGCCCTTTCTACCTACGAGCAGTACTTC	CASYPEGALSTYEQYF
.	.	TRBV5-1	TRBJ1-1	15	TGCGCCAGCTTTGATGGTGCACTAATGAACACTGAAGCTTTCTTT	CASFDGALMNTEAFF
.	.	TRBV6-1	TRBJ1-5	13	TGTGCCAGCAGTGTAGCTTTCAATCAGCCCCAGCATTTT	CASSVAFNQPQHF
.	.	TRBV5-1	TRBJ2-5	15	TGCGCCAGCAGCTTACAGACAACTCTATGGGAGACCCAGTACTTC	CASSLQTTLWETQYF
.	.	TRBV20-1	TRBJ1-4	11	TGCAGTGCTCCCACTGCAGAAAAACTGTTTTTT	CSAPTAEKLFF
.	.	TRBV15	TRBJ2-3	19	TGTGCCACCAGCAGAGATCCCCTTTCTAGCCCCGTTGGCACAGATACGCAGTATTTT	CATSRDPLSSPVGTDTQYF
TRBD2	.	TRBV10-3	TRBJ2-2	19	TGTGCCATCAGTGGGGGTACTAGCGCGATGATCCCGAACACCGGGGAGCTGTTTTTT	CAISGGTSAMIPNTGELFF
.	.	TRBV7-3	TRBJ1-6	14	TGTGCCAGCAGCTTGACCCCGGGTCAGTCACCCCTCCACTTT	CASSLTPGQSPLHF
.	once	TRBV4-3	TRBJ1-2	14	TGCGCCAGCAGCCACCAGGGACTTAACTATGGCTACACCTTC	CASSHQGLNYGYTF
TRBD1	.	TRBV7-9	TRBJ2-7	15	TGTGCCAGCAGCTTACTTGCAGGGGGCAAGGACGAGCAGTACTTC	CASSLLAGGKDEQYF
.	medium-sized	TRBV6-1	TRBJ2-2	16	TGTGCCAGCAGTGAGGGACCGACTCGGGTCACCGGGGAGCTGTTTTTT	CASSEGPTRVTGELFF
TRBD2	.	TRBV10-3	TRBJ2-6	19	TGTGCCATCAGTGTAACGGCTAGCGGGGACCACTCTGGGGCCAACGTCCTGACTTTC	CAISVTASGDHSGANVLTF
TRBD1	.	TRBV6-5	TRBJ1-2	14	TGTGCCAGCAGTTCCCGGACAGGGCTCGTTGGCTACACCTTC	CASSSRTGLVGYTF
.	.	TRBV10-1	TRBJ2-7	13	TGCGCCAGCAGTGATGCCTTCGACAGTAAGCAGTACTTC	CASSDAFDSKQYF
.	.	TRBV27	TRBJ1-2	13	TGTGCCAGCAGTTTCTCGGCAGGGACGGGCTACACCTTC	CASSFSAGTGYTF
TRBD2	.	TRBV9	TRBJ2-5	18	TGTGCCAGCAGCGTAGGGTTATTAGCGGGGGCCGTCCAAGAGACCCAGTACTTC	CASSVGLLAGAVQETQYF
.	.	TRBV19	TRBJ1-5	14	TGTGCCAGTAGTACTGGACAGACCAATCAGCCCCAGCATTTT	CASSTGQTNQPQHF
TRBD2	.	TRBV5-1	TRBJ2-5	18	TGCGCCAGCAGCCGCCCAACAAGAGAATCTGGGAGGGTAGAGACCCAGTACTTC	CASSRPTRESGRVETQYF
TRBD1	.	TRBV6-1	TRBJ2-7	13	TGTGCCAGCAGTGTCGACAGGGGCTACGAGCAGTACTTC	CASSVDRGYEQYF
.	.	TRBV6-6	TRBJ2-7	16	TGTGCCAGCAGTTACTCGAGCTTAAGACACTCCTACGAGCAGTACTTC	CASSYSSLRHSYEQYF
.	.	TRBV5-5	TRBJ2-7	15	TGTGCCAGCAGCTTGGCGGACACGAGCTCCTACGAGCAGTACTTC	CASSLADTSSYEQYF
.	.	TRBV5-1	TRBJ2-3	19	TGCGCCAGCAGCCCAAGTTCTGGTCTATGGGGGGGCCAGCGAGATACGCAGTATTTT	CASSPSSGLWGGQRDTQYF
.	.	TRBV2	TRBJ2-5	14	TGTGCCAGCACGGGTAGCCGAGTGTCAGAGACCCAGTACTTC	CASTGSRVSETQYF
.	.	TRBV28	TRBJ2-4	13	TGTGCCAGCAGTACGTCACCATCCGGGCATAAGTACTTC	CASSTSPSGHKYF
.	.	TRBV10-3	TRBJ1-5	14	TGTGCCATCAGTCCCTCGGACTGGGAACAGCCCCAGCATTTT	CAISPSDWEQPQHF
TRBD1	.	TRBV28	TRBJ2-7	15	TGTGCCAGCGGAATAGGACAGGGGCCATCCTACGAGCAGTACTTC	CASGIGQGPSYEQYF
.	once	TRBV7-9	TRBJ2-5	13	TGTGCCAGCAGCTTCGACGGCCCTGGGACCCAGTACTTC	CASSFDGPGTQYF
TRBD2	.	TRBV19	TRBJ2-3	14	TGTGCCAGTGCGCTAGCGGGGAGCACAGATACGCAGTATTTT	CASALAGSTDTQYF
.	few	TRBV6-4	TRBJ1-6	13	TGTGCCAGCAGCCAATCGCCGGAAACCACCCTCCACTTT	CASSQSPETTLHF
.	few	TRBV5-1	TRBJ1-1	14	TGCGCCAGCAGCGTACTAGAGTCGGGCACTGAAGCTTTCTTT	CASSVLESGTEAFF
.	.	TRBV23-1	TRBJ2-5	12	TGCGCCGCCGTGGGGAACCAAGAGACCCAGTACTTC	CAAVGNQETQYF
.	.	TRBV15	TRBJ1-1	16	TGTGCCACCAGCAGGGCCCCCGGGGACATGAACACTGAAGCTTTCTTT	CATSRAPGDMNTEAFF
.	few	TRBV7-2	TRBJ1-2	13	TGTGCCAGCAGCTTAGCCACCCTCTATGGCTACACCTTC	CASSLATLYGYTF
.	.	TRBV5-1	TRBJ1-1	15	TGCGCCAGCAGCGTATCCACAGGGTTGAACACTGAAGCTTTCTTT	CASSVSTGLNTEAFF
.	.	TRBV25-1	TRBJ1-4	13	TGTGCCAGCAGTGAATATATTGGGAGGAGACTGTTTTTT	CASSEYIGRRLFF
.	.	TRBV5-1	TRBJ2-7	12	TGCGCCAGCAGCTTGTCGGGGCACGAGCAGTACTTC	CASSLSGHEQYF
.	.	TRBV20-1	TRBJ1-6	11	TGCGTCGGGCAGGCGGGCTCACCCCTCCACTTT	CVGQAGSPLHF
.	.	TRBV7-2	TRBJ1-2	15	TGTGCCAGCAGCTTAGTTGGCACCCAAAACTATGGCTACACCTTC	CASSLVGTQNYGYTF
.	.	TRBV7-8	TRBJ1-5	13	TGTGCCAGCAGCCTCGGACGGGGTCAGCCCCAGCATTTT	CASSLGRGQPQHF
TRBD1	few	TRBV4-1	TRBJ1-1	14	TGCGCCAGCAGCCAGCTGACAGGGCTGATGGGAGCTTTCTTT	CASSQLTGLMGAFF
TRBD1	.	TRBV19	TRBJ2-4	13	TGTGCCAGTAGTGTACAGGGGGTGAACATTCAGTATTTC	CASSVQGVNIQYF
.	.	TRBV4-3	TRBJ1-2	13	TGCGCCAGCAGCCGCGACGGCAACTATGGCTACACCTTC	CASSRDGNYGYTF
.	.	TRBV28	TRBJ1-2	12	TGTGCCAGCAGTTTAACAGGGCGAGGCTACACCTTC	CASSLTGRGYTF
.	.	TRBV5-1	TRBJ2-1	17	TGCGCCAGCAGCATAATAAACCAGGGGCTATCCTACAATGAGCAGTTCTTC	CASSIINQGLSYNEQFF
.	once	TRBV28	TRBJ1-1	11	TGTGCCAGCAGTTTACAGGGGAAACCTTTCTTT	CASSLQGKPFF
.	.	TRBV2	TRBJ2-7	11	TGTGCCAGCGACAGGCGCGCCGAGCAGTACTTC	CASDRRAEQYF
.	once	TRBV7-2	TRBJ1-4	15	TGTGCCAGCAGCTTAGGGGGGCGGGAGAGGGAAAAACTGTTTTTT	CASSLGGREREKLFF
.	once	TRBV7-9	TRBJ1-6	14	TGTGCCAGCAGCTTAGCTATTACGGGGGTACCCCTCCACTTT	CASSLAITGVPLHF
.	once	TRBV18	TRBJ2-7	15	TGTGCCAGCTCACTTTCGACAGGTGCCTTCTACGAGCAGTACTTC	CASSLSTGAFYEQYF
.	.	TRBV4-3	TRBJ1-2	14	TGCGCCAGCAGCCAGGTAAAGGGTGTCTATGGCTACACCTTC	CASSQVKGVYGYTF